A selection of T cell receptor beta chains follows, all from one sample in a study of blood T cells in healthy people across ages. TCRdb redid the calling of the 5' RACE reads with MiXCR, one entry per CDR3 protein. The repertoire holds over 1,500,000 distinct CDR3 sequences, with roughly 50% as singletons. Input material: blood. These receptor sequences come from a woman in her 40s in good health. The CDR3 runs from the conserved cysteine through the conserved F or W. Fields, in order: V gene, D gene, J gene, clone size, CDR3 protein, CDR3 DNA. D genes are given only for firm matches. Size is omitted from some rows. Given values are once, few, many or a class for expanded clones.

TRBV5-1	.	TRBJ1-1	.	CASRSPGNTEAFF	TGCGCCAGCAGAAGTCCAGGCAACACTGAAGCTTTCTTT
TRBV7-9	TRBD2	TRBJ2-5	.	CASSFNAGGIQETQYF	TGTGCCAGCAGCTTTAACGCGGGGGGGATACAAGAGACCCAGTACTTC
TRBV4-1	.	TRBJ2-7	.	CASSSSPTTEQYF	TGCGCCAGCAGTTCATCCCCTACGACCGAGCAGTACTTC
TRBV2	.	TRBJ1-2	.	CASSRENYNYGYTF	TGTGCCAGCAGTCGCGAAAATTATAACTATGGCTACACCTTC
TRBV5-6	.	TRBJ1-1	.	CATSRWDTEAFF	TGTGCCACCAGCCGCTGGGACACTGAAGCTTTCTTT
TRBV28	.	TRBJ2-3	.	CASRNKMGTDTQYF	TGTGCCAGCAGAAACAAGATGGGCACAGATACGCAGTATTTT
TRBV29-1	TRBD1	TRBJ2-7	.	CSVLTGVPPYEQYF	TGCAGCGTGCTGACAGGGGTGCCCCCCTACGAGCAGTACTTC
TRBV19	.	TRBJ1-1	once	CASSIRPTGTEAFF	TGTGCCAGTAGTATAAGACCCACCGGCACTGAAGCTTTCTTT
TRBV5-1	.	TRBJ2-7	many	CASSLGPGENYEQYF	TGCGCCAGCAGCTTGGGCCCCGGCGAGAACTACGAGCAGTACTTC
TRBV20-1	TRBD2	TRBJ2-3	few	CSASGLAGAVLVQYF	TGCAGTGCTAGCGGACTAGCCGGGGCGGTTCTAGTGCAGTATTTT
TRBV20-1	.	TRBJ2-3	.	CSAQSCGTSTDTQYF	TGCAGTGCACAGTCCTGTGGGACTAGCACAGATACGCAGTATTTT
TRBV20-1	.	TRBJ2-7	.	CSARDRRGGGEQYF	TGCAGTGCTAGAGACCGTCGAGGAGGGGGCGAGCAGTACTTC
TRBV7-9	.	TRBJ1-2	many	CASSSSGYGYTF	TGTGCCAGCAGCTCATCAGGGTATGGCTACACCTTC
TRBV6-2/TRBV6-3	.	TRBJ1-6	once	CASSRFGQSSSYNSPLHF	TGTGCCAGCAGCCGCTTTGGACAGTCCAGCTCCTATAATTCACCCCTCCACTTT
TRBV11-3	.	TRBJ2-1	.	CASSHRGPSQEQFF	TGTGCCAGCAGCCACCGCGGGCCTAGTCAAGAGCAGTTCTTC
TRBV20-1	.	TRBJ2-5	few	CSARPTTGWETQYF	TGCAGTGCTAGACCGACAACTGGATGGGAGACCCAGTACTTC
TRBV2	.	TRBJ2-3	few	CASRRTADTQYF	TGTGCCAGCAGGCGGACAGCAGATACGCAGTATTTT
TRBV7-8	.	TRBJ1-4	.	CTSARSNEKLFF	TGTACCAGCGCCAGATCTAATGAAAAACTGTTTTTT
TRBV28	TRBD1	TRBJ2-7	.	CASSPQTGGSGHEQYF	TGTGCCAGCAGCCCCCAGACAGGGGGGAGTGGGCACGAGCAGTACTTC
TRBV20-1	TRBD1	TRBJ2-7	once	CSAHRGLMIYEQYF	TGCAGTGCCCACAGGGGGCTCATGATCTACGAGCAGTACTTC
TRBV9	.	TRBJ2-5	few	CASSGAGIIGEETQYF	TGTGCCAGCAGCGGCGCCGGGATAATCGGGGAAGAGACCCAGTACTTC
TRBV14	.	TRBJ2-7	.	CASSQALGLGYEQYF	TGTGCCAGCAGCCAAGCCTTAGGGTTGGGCTACGAGCAGTACTTC
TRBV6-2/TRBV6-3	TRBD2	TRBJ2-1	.	CASSYLGLAGNEQFF	TGTGCCAGCAGTTACTTGGGACTAGCGGGGAATGAGCAGTTCTTC
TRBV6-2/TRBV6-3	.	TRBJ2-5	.	CATGLIGQRCVQYF	TGTGCCACCGGGTTGATCGGCCAACGGTGTGTGCAGTACTTC
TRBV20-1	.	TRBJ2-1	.	CSAKLPGRTYNEQFF	TGCAGTGCCAAGTTACCGGGACGCACATACAATGAGCAGTTCTTC
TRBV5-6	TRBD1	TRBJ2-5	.	CASSFGTGALGEQYF	TGTGCCAGCAGCTTCGGGACAGGGGCTTTGGGGGAGCAGTACTTC
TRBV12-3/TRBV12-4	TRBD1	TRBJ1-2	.	CASSSGQFYTF	TGTGCCAGCAGTTCGGGACAGTTCTACACCTTC
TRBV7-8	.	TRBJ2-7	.	CASSLGQRDSKQYF	TGTGCCAGCAGCTTAGGCCAGCGGGACAGTAAGCAGTACTTC
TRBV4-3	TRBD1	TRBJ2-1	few	CASSLLGQGRNEQFF	TGCGCCAGCAGCCTCCTGGGACAGGGTAGGAATGAGCAGTTCTTC
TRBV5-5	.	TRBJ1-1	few	CASSLGGLEAFF	TGTGCCAGCAGCTTAGGAGGGCTAGAAGCTTTCTTT
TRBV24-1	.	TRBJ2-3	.	CATSDTPSTDTQYF	TGTGCCACCAGTGATACCCCTAGCACAGATACGCAGTATTTT
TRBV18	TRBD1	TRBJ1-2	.	CASSPGTTGGSGYTF	TGTGCCAGCTCACCTGGGACGACAGGGGGGAGTGGCTACACCTTC
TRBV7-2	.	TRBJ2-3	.	CASSLEWGRRNTQYF	TGTGCCAGCAGCTTAGAATGGGGGAGGAGGAATACGCAGTATTTT
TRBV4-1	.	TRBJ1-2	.	CASSQVWTDSRGYTF	TGCGCCAGCAGCCAAGTGTGGACGGATTCTAGAGGCTACACCTTC
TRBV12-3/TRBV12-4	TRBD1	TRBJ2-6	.	CASSPRRGQVSGANVLTF	TGTGCCAGCAGTCCCCGACGCGGACAGGTCTCTGGGGCCAACGTCCTGACTTTC
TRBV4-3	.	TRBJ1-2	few	CASSQELASRGYGYTF	TGCGCCAGCAGCCAAGAATTGGCAAGTCGAGGCTATGGCTACACCTTC
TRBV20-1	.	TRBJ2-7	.	CSASLPYSYEQYF	TGCAGTGCTAGTTTACCGTACTCCTACGAGCAGTACTTC
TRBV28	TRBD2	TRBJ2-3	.	CASSFLAGGPRLTDTQYF	TGTGCCAGCAGTTTTTTAGCGGGGGGGCCGCGGTTGACAGATACGCAGTATTTT
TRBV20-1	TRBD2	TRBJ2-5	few	CSAETSGGAETQYF	TGCAGTGCTGAGACTAGCGGGGGGGCGGAGACCCAGTACTTC
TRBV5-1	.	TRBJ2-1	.	CASSVGSRNEQFF	TGCGCCAGCAGCGTGGGATCCCGAAATGAGCAGTTCTTC
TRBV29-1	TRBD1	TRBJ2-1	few	CSVERQGAYNEQFF	TGCAGCGTTGAAAGGCAGGGGGCTTACAATGAGCAGTTCTTC
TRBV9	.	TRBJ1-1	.	CASSVAGHPNTEAFF	TGTGCCAGCAGCGTAGCTGGACACCCGAACACTGAAGCTTTCTTT
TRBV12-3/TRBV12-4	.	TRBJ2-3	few	CASSSPPGRAASTDTQYF	TGTGCCAGCAGTTCCCCCCCGGGGCGGGCAGCTAGCACAGATACGCAGTATTTT
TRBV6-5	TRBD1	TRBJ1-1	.	CASSSLGQGASNTEAFF	TGTGCCAGCAGTTCTCTGGGACAGGGGGCGTCGAACACTGAAGCTTTCTTT
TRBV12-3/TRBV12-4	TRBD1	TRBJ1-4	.	CASSSTGFREKLFF	TGTGCCAGCAGTTCGACAGGGTTTCGAGAAAAACTGTTTTTT
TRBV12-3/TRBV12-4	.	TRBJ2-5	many	CASSSRTEETQYF	TGTGCCAGCAGTTCGAGGACAGAAGAGACCCAGTACTTC
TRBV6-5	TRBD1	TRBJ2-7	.	CASSYSGTGRIYEQYF	TGTGCCAGCAGTTACTCCGGGACAGGGAGAATATACGAGCAGTACTTC
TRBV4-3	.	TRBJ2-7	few	CASSQDLLGTLNYEQYF	TGCGCCAGCAGCCAAGATCTATTGGGGACCTTAAACTACGAGCAGTACTTC
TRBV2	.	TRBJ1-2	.	CASSEKAGFYGYTF	TGTGCCAGCAGTGAGAAGGCAGGTTTCTATGGCTACACCTTC
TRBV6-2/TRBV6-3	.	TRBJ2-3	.	CASSPLQGRTDTQYF	TGTGCCAGCAGTCCCCTGCAGGGGAGAACAGATACGCAGTATTTT
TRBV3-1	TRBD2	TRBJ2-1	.	CASSQEPSTSKQFF	TGTGCCAGCAGCCAAGAACCTTCGACTAGCAAGCAGTTCTTC
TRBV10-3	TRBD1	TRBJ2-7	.	CAISRDRAHEQYF	TGTGCCATCAGTAGGGACAGGGCCCACGAGCAGTACTTC
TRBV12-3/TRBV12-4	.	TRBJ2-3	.	CASSLIGGIGTDTQYF	TGTGCCAGCAGTTTAATTGGGGGAATAGGGACAGATACGCAGTATTTT